These T cell receptor beta chains were read from a single sample in a study of response to subunit inactivated influenza vaccine. MiXCR, applied by TCRdb to the RT-PCR reads, yields one record per CDR3 protein. Of under 950,000 distinct CDR3 sequences listed, around 21% are singletons. Sequenced material: PBMCs from blood, taken 4 to 6 days after vaccination. Receptor source: a man aged 50 to 60 who received an inactivated influenza vaccine. CDR3s include the opening cysteine and the closing phenylalanine or tryptophan. A D gene is named only where the DNA matches it firmly. Some rows mark clone size as missing; the rest say once, few, many or name a class of expanded clone.

-	TRBV6-2/TRBV6-3	TRBJ2-1	few	TGTGCCAGCAAAACTAGTCCCAACAATGAGCAGTTCTTC	CASKTSPNNEQFF
TRBD1	TRBV28	TRBJ2-7	-	TGTGCCAGCAGTTTATCGGCAGGGGGCTACGAGCAGTACTTC	CASSLSAGGYEQYF
-	TRBV20-1	TRBJ2-7	-	TGCAGTGCTGGGGGCAGCACCATCTACGAGCAGTACTTC	CSAGGSTIYEQYF
TRBD1	TRBV2	TRBJ1-2	few	TGTGCCAGCAGTGTACAGGGGGCGAAGTATGGCTACACCTTC	CASSVQGAKYGYTF
TRBD2	TRBV5-1	TRBJ2-7	few	TGCGCCAGCAGCTCTACCAGCGGGAGGGGATCCGAGCAGTACTTC	CASSSTSGRGSEQYF
-	TRBV28	TRBJ2-1	-	TGTGCCAGCAGTTTGGGACAAACCCCCGAGCAGTTCTTC	CASSLGQTPEQFF
TRBD2	TRBV20-1	TRBJ2-3	-	TGCAGTGCGCCCCTTGGCGGGAGTTTTCCAGATACGCAGTATTTT	CSAPLGGSFPDTQYF
-	TRBV7-8	TRBJ2-5	once	TGTGCCAGCAGCTTACCAGGGGGGGAATCTTTAGAGACCCAGTACTTC	CASSLPGGESLETQYF
-	TRBV24-1	TRBJ2-7	-	TGTGCCACCAGTGATCCGCGGGACAGCCCCTACGAGCAGTACTTC	CATSDPRDSPYEQYF
TRBD2	TRBV7-2	TRBJ2-3	many	TGTGCCAGCAGCTTTAGCGGGAGGGGCACAGATACGCAGTATTTT	CASSFSGRGTDTQYF
-	TRBV5-1	TRBJ2-1	few	TGCGCCAGCAGCCTCTATGTAGGAGAGGGGCAGTTCTTC	CASSLYVGEGQFF
-	TRBV7-3	TRBJ2-1	many	TGTGCCAGCAGCAGGGGGGGCGCCCCTAACAATGAGCAGTTCTTC	CASSRGGAPNNEQFF
TRBD2	TRBV4-3	TRBJ2-5	-	TGCGCCAGCAGCCGGCGGGGGTGGCGGGCCCCAAAAATCCAAGAGACCCAGTACTTC	CASSRRGWRAPKIQETQYF
-	TRBV24-1	TRBJ2-1	-	TGTGCCACCAGTGATCAAGGTTGGAATGAGCAGTTCTTC	CATSDQGWNEQFF
TRBD1	TRBV2	TRBJ2-4	-	TGTGCCAGCAGTGAAGCGCTCGCGGGACAGGGTGGAAACATTCAGTACTTC	CASSEALAGQGGNIQYF
-	TRBV6-5	TRBJ2-5	few	TGTGCCAGCAGTTACGGCGGAACGTACCAAGAGACCCAGTACTTC	CASSYGGTYQETQYF
TRBD2	TRBV5-1	TRBJ2-3	-	TGCGCCAGCAGCGCCGGGACTAGCGAGGCAGATACGCAGTATTTT	CASSAGTSEADTQYF
-	TRBV7-9	TRBJ1-1	-	TGTGCCAGCAGCTTAGCACACTTGAAAGGCGCTTTCTTT	CASSLAHLKGAFF
-	TRBV5-4	TRBJ1-6	-	TGTGCCAGCAGCTTGGTGTCAGGCGCCCTTAATTCACCCCTCCACTTT	CASSLVSGALNSPLHF
-	TRBV5-1	TRBJ2-7	few	TGCGCCAGCAGCTTGGCGGCAGGGCCAACCTACGAGCAGTACTTC	CASSLAAGPTYEQYF
-	TRBV7-2	TRBJ2-6	-	TGTGCCAGCAGCCCAGGACAGCCTGGGGCCAACGTCCTGACTTTC	CASSPGQPGANVLTF
-	TRBV12-3/TRBV12-4	TRBJ2-2	-	TGTGCCAGCAGAACTGGACAGATCACCGGGGAGCTGTTTTTT	CASRTGQITGELFF
-	TRBV21-1	TRBJ2-1	many	TGTGCCAGCAGCAAAGTCCGGCCGTTGGGCGGGAGGGCATACAATGAGCAGTTCTTC	CASSKVRPLGGRAYNEQFF
TRBD2	TRBV28	TRBJ2-1	few	TGTGCCAGCAGTTTAGCCGGGAGGACCATCGTTGAGCAGTTCTTC	CASSLAGRTIVEQFF
TRBD2	TRBV7-2	TRBJ2-5	few	TGTGCCAGCAGCTTAGCGGCTAGCGGGACTTGGGAGACCCAGTACTTC	CASSLAASGTWETQYF
-	TRBV12-3/TRBV12-4	TRBJ2-1	few	TGTGCCAGCAGTTTTGAGAGGGTCAACAATGAGCAGTTCTTC	CASSFERVNNEQFF
TRBD2	TRBV14	TRBJ2-1	-	TGTGCCAGCAGCCGAGGACTAGCGGGCCTTTACAATGAGCAGTTCTTC	CASSRGLAGLYNEQFF
-	TRBV2	TRBJ2-1	-	TGTGCCAGCAGCGGCACCGGGACTTACTCCTACAATGAGCAGTTCTTC	CASSGTGTYSYNEQFF
TRBD1	TRBV18	TRBJ2-3	few	TGTGCCAGCTTATCGGACAGGGCGAGCGGTACGCAGTATTTT	CASLSDRASGTQYF
-	TRBV28	TRBJ1-2	few	TGTGCCAGCAGTCCCCAGGGAGCGCGGGACGGCTACACCTTC	CASSPQGARDGYTF
TRBD1	TRBV20-1	TRBJ2-7	-	TGCAGTGCCGGGCCCAGGGGGAACTCCTACGAGCAGTACTTC	CSAGPRGNSYEQYF
TRBD1	TRBV5-1	TRBJ2-3	-	TGCGCCAGCAGCACACAGGGGGCGTACACGACAGATACGCAGTATTTT	CASSTQGAYTTDTQYF
TRBD2	TRBV20-1	TRBJ2-5	few	TGCAGTGCTAGGGGACTAGCGGGAGTGGGAGAGACCCAGTACTTC	CSARGLAGVGETQYF
-	TRBV11-2	TRBJ1-3	few	TGTGCCAGCAGCTTAAGGGCCCAGGGGTTAATCTCTGGAAACACCATATATTTT	CASSLRAQGLISGNTIYF
-	TRBV5-1	TRBJ2-1	-	TGCGCCAGCAGCTTGGCCGGGTACATGGGAGGAAGCTCCTACAATGAGCAGTTCTTC	CASSLAGYMGGSSYNEQFF
-	TRBV15	TRBJ2-3	few	TGTGCCACCAGCCACCGGGAACAGGCGCAGTATTTT	CATSHREQAQYF